This T cell receptor beta chain was documented in a study of chemoradiotherapy in HPV16-positive cancers. CDR1 is MNHEY and CDR2 is SVGAGI in the germline V gene. The length of the CDR3 is 15 residues. V lost 6 bases, J lost 2 bases, and 1 base stayed unmatched. The assay was immunoSEQ multiplex PCR, and TCRdb's table has in-frame clones only and misses some. The sample includes about 12,000 clones, approximately 85% of them seen just once. Repeated repertoire sampling spanned the course of chemoradiotherapy. Study conclusions and caveats: In HPV16-positive patients, HPV-responsive T-cell expansion tracked better recurrence-free survival. Candidate HPV-specific clones and E7-related TCR motifs grew in tumor during treatment.

Points on this clone: Its antigen is not known.

Sample acquisition took place from a patient who underwent chemoradiotherapy. The J gene is TRBJ2-1, the V gene TRBV6-5; 13 positions agree with TRBD2. The clonotype comes from a human donor with HPV-associated anogenital cancer. In DNA, the CDR3 is TGTGCCAGCAGCACTAGCGGGGGGGCCTACAATGAGCAGTTCTTC. It encodes CASSTSGGAYNEQFF.